The rows below give T cell receptor beta chains drawn from one sample of a study of shared clonotypes between healthy human individuals. Clones were sequenced by immunoSEQ multiplex PCR, and TCRdb holds only the in-frame ones, with some missing. The repertoire holds about 1.5 million clones, with 95% to 99% as singletons. Sequencing input: naive CD4+ T cells sorted from blood. These receptors all stem from a man younger than 45 in good health. Both conserved end residues are part of each CDR3. A D gene is named only where the DNA matches it firmly. Rows give clone size only sometimes, using once, few, many, or a class for an expanded clone.

d_call | clone_size | j_call | v_call | cdr3_nt | cdr3_aa
TRBD1 | NA | TRBJ1-5 | TRBV19 | TGTGCCAGTAGTTCCCGGACAGGGTCGGGCCCGAAGAATAATCAGCCCCAGCATTTT | CASSSRTGSGPKNNQPQHF
NA | NA | TRBJ1-4 | TRBV7-6 | TGTGCCAGCAGCGGGCTGGGGGCAACTAATGAAAAACTGTTTTTT | CASSGLGATNEKLFF
TRBD2 | NA | TRBJ2-7 | TRBV5-4 | TGTGCCAGCAGCCCGGTAGCGGGAGGCCATGTCTACGAGCAGTACTTC | CASSPVAGGHVYEQYF
NA | NA | TRBJ2-2 | TRBV7-2 | TGTGCCAGCAGCCTAAACGGGCCCGGGGAGCTGTTTTTT | CASSLNGPGELFF
TRBD1 | NA | TRBJ1-2 | TRBV7-9 | TGTGCCAGCAGCTTGGGGGGACAGGGAGTGGGCTACACCTTC | CASSLGGQGVGYTF
NA | NA | TRBJ2-1 | TRBV2 | TGTGCCAGCAAAGGTGTGCGGCTGAGAGGGTTCTTC | CASKGVRLRGFF
TRBD1 | once | TRBJ2-7 | TRBV2 | TGTGCCAGCACCCTGGGACAGATGTTTAGTGAGCAGTACTTC | CASTLGQMFSEQYF
NA | NA | TRBJ2-7 | TRBV6-1 | TGTGCCAGCAAGGTTACCGGGACAAAGGATGAGCAGTACTTC | CASKVTGTKDEQYF
NA | once | TRBJ2-1 | TRBV29-1 | TGCAGCGTTGGAGGTTTCCATGAGCAGTTCTTC | CSVGGFHEQFF
NA | NA | TRBJ2-7 | TRBV25-1 | TGTGCCAGCAGCCCGGGACAATTGTCCTACGAGCAGTACTTC | CASSPGQLSYEQYF
NA | once | TRBJ2-7 | TRBV28 | TGTGCCAGCAGTTTACCTCTACAGGTCAGGAGTACCTACGAGCAGTACTTC | CASSLPLQVRSTYEQYF